Listed here are 4 T cell receptor beta chains from one sample, sequenced in a study of T cells in localized non-small cell lung cancer. The data were produced by immunoSEQ multiplex PCR, yet TCRdb's version contains in-frame clones alone and is incomplete. The repertoire consists of about 4,800 clones, with around 30% occurring once and the leading ten covering roughly 9%. Specimen: lung tumor tissue, collected before any cancer treatment. These TCRs come from a woman aged 35-75 years with stage II squamous cell lung carcinoma.

This clone was seen more than once but under ten times. The rearrangement links TRBV7-2 to TRBJ1-1, with TRBD1 as a possible D gene (5 bases). CDR3 length: 13 residues. The germline gives CDR1 SGHTA, CDR2 FQGNSA. The V gene lost 3 bases and the J gene lost 6 bases, with 11 bases spanning the gap. The CDR3 loop is CASSFQGLAEAFF. The CDR3 bases are TGTGCCAGCAGCTTCCAGGGTCTGGCTGAAGCTTTCTTT.

In this sample, this clone turned up a few times. The CDR3 here is CASSPSGGTEAFF. Written as DNA, the CDR3 is TGTGCCAGCAGCCCCAGCGGCGGAACTGAAGCTTTCTTT. The V and J genes are TRBV28 and TRBJ1-1, with unresolved D. With 6 bases removed from V and 5 bases from J, the gap between germline ends came to 13 bases. CDR3 size: 13 residues. The germline gives CDR1 MDHEN, CDR2 SYDVKM.

The CDR3 here is CASRPRKGEVQPQHF. The CDR3, as DNA: TGTGCCAGTAGACCACGGAAGGGGGAGGTTCAGCCCCAGCATTTT. This chain connects TRBV19 to TRBJ1-5; TRBD1 might be the D (6 bases). CDR1 LNHDA and CDR2 SQIVND come from the germline V gene (reference sequence). The CDR3 has 15 amino acids. The ends were cut back, 6 bases at V and 6 bases at J, with 18 bases in the middle.

This clone showed up just a few times. The chain combines TRBV2 with TRBJ1-5, with D unresolved. The CDR3 contains 13 residues. The germline gives CDR1 SNHLY, CDR2 FYNNEI. V shed 3 bases and J shed 6 bases, with 9 bases lying between them. The CDR3 DNA reads as TGTGCCAGCAGTGAGAGGGCGGCTCAGCCCCAGCATTTT. This codes for CASSERAAQPQHF.